These T cell receptor beta chains were read from a single sample in a study of shared clonotypes between healthy human individuals. Some clones are missing from TCRdb's copy, which holds only in-frame ones; the method was immunoSEQ multiplex PCR. This sample has millions of clones, with more than 80% found just once. The sequenced sample consisted of naive CD4+ T cells from PBMCs. These receptors originate from a man between 18 and 29 years old in good health. Some clones in this sample may be carry-over from other donors' samples. CDR3s leave out the opening cysteine and the closing phenylalanine or tryptophan.

length	V	CDR3
12	TRBV9	ASSVGPSSYEQY
12	TRBV7-3	ASSPPGGTNEQF
14	TRBV5-6	ASSLARGPPFYEQY
12	TRBV6-5	ASSYGPILPEAF
11	TRBV2	ASSVSPGVGYT
14	TRBV5-1	ASSLIGANSYNEQF
16	TRBV7-3	ASSLMVTSGESSYEQY
14	TRBV7-2	ASSSPRDRGLNEQF
11	TRBV9	ASNRVSGGEQY
13	TRBV2	ASSITWGVSDTQY
9	TRBV28	ATSVGQPQH
16	TRBV18	ASSPPWGLAANTGELF
16	TRBV7-3	ASSLWRPRRENTGELF
14	TRBV11-1	ASRSAGTSGSSKQF
11	TRBV10-3	AIRNPGRGGYT
14	TRBV18	ASSPSSQGPGNTIY
12	TRBV5-1	ASSPTTSYNEQF
12	TRBV19	ASTLGALPDTQY
11	TRBV7-3	ASSLRGYNEQF
12	TRBV6-6	ASSPRGAAGGAF
14	TRBV15	ATSPVKLAGYNEQF
11	TRBV28	ASSSTVGTEAF
13	TRBV27	ASSLWKGVNEKLF
13	TRBV5-1	ASSPLTGYQETQY
18	TRBV11-3	ASSFSSARLAGQLYHEQY
13	TRBV7-3	ASSPSGVGTGELF
12	TRBV10-1	ASSSGTTYNEQF
11	TRBV5-4	ASSSTGMGGYT